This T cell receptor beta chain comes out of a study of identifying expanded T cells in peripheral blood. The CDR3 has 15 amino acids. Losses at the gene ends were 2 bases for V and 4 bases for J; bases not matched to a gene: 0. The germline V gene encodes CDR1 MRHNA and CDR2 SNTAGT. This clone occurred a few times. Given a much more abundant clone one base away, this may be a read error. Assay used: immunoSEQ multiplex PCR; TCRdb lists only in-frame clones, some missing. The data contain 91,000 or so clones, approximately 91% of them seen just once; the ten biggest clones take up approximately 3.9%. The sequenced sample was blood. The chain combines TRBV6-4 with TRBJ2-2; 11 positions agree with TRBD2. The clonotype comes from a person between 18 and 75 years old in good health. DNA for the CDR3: TGTGCCAGCAGTGACACTAGCGGGAGCACCGGGGAGCTGTTTTTT. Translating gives CASSDTSGSTGELFF.